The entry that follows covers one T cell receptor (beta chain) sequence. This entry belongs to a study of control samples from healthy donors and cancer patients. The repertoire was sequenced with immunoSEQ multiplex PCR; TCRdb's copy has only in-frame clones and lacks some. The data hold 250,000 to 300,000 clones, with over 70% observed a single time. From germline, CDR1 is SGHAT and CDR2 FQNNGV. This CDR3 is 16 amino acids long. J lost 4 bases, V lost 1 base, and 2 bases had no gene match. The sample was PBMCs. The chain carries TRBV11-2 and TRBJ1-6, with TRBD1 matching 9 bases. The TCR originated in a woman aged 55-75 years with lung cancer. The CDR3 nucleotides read TGTGCCAGCAGCTTAGGGACAGGGGCTTATAATTCACCCCTCCACTTT. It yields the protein CASSLGTGAYNSPLHF.